These T cell receptor beta chains were read from a single sample in a study of blood T cell repertoires in COVID-19. Generated by immunoSEQ multiplex PCR, the TCRdb table keeps only in-frame clones and is missing some. In the table there are about 200,000 clones, about 88% of which are singletons. Material: peripheral blood. The receptors derive from a man aged 45-65 years with COVID-19, enrolled during active disease. Each CDR3 is given with its conserved first and last residue. The D gene is left open where the match is weak. The listing skips clone size in some rows; elsewhere it reads once, few, many or a size class.

v_gene	d_gene	abundance	j_gene	CDR3nt	CDR3aa
TRBV6-5	TRBD2	-	TRBJ2-3	TGTGCCGGGACTAGCGGGACGGGCACAGATACGCAGTATTTT	CAGTSGTGTDTQYF
TRBV10-2	TRBD2	once	TRBJ2-1	TGCGCCAGCACAAGTCCGGGACTAGCGGACAATGAGCAGTTCTTC	CASTSPGLADNEQFF
TRBV15	TRBD2	-	TRBJ2-5	TGTGCCACCAGCGTGGGACTAGCGGGGGAAGAGACCCAGTACTTC	CATSVGLAGEETQYF
TRBV29-1	TRBD2	-	TRBJ2-3	TGCAGCCAACGACGCCTAGCGGGGGGCACAGATACGCAGTATTTT	CSQRRLAGGTDTQYF
TRBV28	TRBD1	-	TRBJ2-5	TGTGCCAGCAGTTTATGGCAGGGGGCAGGAGAGACCCAGTACTTC	CASSLWQGAGETQYF
TRBV7-2	TRBD1	-	TRBJ2-3	TGTGCCAGCAGCGGGACAGGGGGCCGGGGCACAGATACGCAGTATTTT	CASSGTGGRGTDTQYF
TRBV11-2	TRBD1	-	TRBJ2-1	TGTGCCAGCAGCCCTTTAAGGACAGGGACCAACAATGAGCAGTTCTTC	CASSPLRTGTNNEQFF
TRBV19	-	-	TRBJ1-3	TGTGCCAGTAGTTTACCCGGGACTCGGAGCTCTGGAAACACCATATATTTT	CASSLPGTRSSGNTIYF
TRBV28	TRBD1	once	TRBJ2-7	TGTGCCAGCAGTTTAGCGACAGGGGGCTTAGGCGAGCAGTACTTC	CASSLATGGLGEQYF
TRBV9	-	-	TRBJ1-2	TGTGCCAGCAGCGTAATCGCAGGGTCTAACTATGGCTACACCTTC	CASSVIAGSNYGYTF
TRBV6-5	TRBD2	once	TRBJ2-2	TGTGCCAGTCTGTCCGGGACTAGTGTAACCGGGGAGCTGTTTTTT	CASLSGTSVTGELFF
TRBV20-1	-	-	TRBJ2-1	TGCAGTGCTAGTTCAATCGAGGGAACTGGCTACAATGAGCAGTTCTTC	CSASSIEGTGYNEQFF
TRBV20-1	-	once	TRBJ2-1	TGCAGTGCTAGTAACCCGACCGGGGTTGATGAGCAGTTCTTC	CSASNPTGVDEQFF
TRBV18	TRBD1	-	TRBJ1-1	TGTGCCAGCTCAGACAGGGGGGTTACTGAAGCTTTCTTT	CASSDRGVTEAFF
TRBV9	TRBD2	-	TRBJ2-5	TGTGCCAGCAGCGTAGACCCCCACGGGGGGCAAGAGACCCAGTACTTC	CASSVDPHGGQETQYF
TRBV5-1	TRBD1	-	TRBJ2-5	TGCGCCAGCAGCTTGTTGGGGACAGGGGGCGAGTGGGAGACCCAGTACTTC	CASSLLGTGGEWETQYF
TRBV2	TRBD2	-	TRBJ2-7	TGTGCCAGCAGTCGGACTAGCGGGAGGGCAAGCTCCTACGAGCAGTACTTC	CASSRTSGRASSYEQYF
TRBV5-1	-	-	TRBJ2-3	TGCGCCAGCAGGGGGGGAACAGATACGCAGTATTTT	CASRGGTDTQYF
TRBV7-2	TRBD1	-	TRBJ1-5	TGTGCCAGCAGCTCCCAACCCCGGGACAGGGTAAACAGCAATCAGCCCCAGCATTTT	CASSSQPRDRVNSNQPQHF
TRBV5-1	TRBD1	-	TRBJ1-1	TGCGCCAGCAGCTTGGACAGGGGGGACACTGAAGCTTTCTTT	CASSLDRGDTEAFF
TRBV25-1	-	-	TRBJ2-1	TGTGCCAGCCTGGGACTTCATGAGCAGTTCTTC	CASLGLHEQFF
TRBV11-3	TRBD1	-	TRBJ2-3	TGTGCCAGCAGCTTAGCTGCCGGGACAGGGGTCTATGGCACAGATACGCAGTATTTT	CASSLAAGTGVYGTDTQYF
TRBV5-4	TRBD1	-	TRBJ2-7	TGTGCCAGCAGCTCAGGACACCGGGACAGGGAAGGCGAGCAGTACTTC	CASSSGHRDREGEQYF
TRBV4-1	TRBD1	-	TRBJ2-7	TGCGCCAGCAGCCAACCTGGACAGGGCACCTACGAGCAGTACTTC	CASSQPGQGTYEQYF
TRBV19	TRBD2	-	TRBJ2-4	TGTGCCAGTAAACTAGCGGGAGCGGGGAACATTCAGTACTTC	CASKLAGAGNIQYF
TRBV9	-	-	TRBJ2-5	TGTGCCAGCAGCGTAGACGGCAGCGAAGAGACCCAGTACTTC	CASSVDGSEETQYF